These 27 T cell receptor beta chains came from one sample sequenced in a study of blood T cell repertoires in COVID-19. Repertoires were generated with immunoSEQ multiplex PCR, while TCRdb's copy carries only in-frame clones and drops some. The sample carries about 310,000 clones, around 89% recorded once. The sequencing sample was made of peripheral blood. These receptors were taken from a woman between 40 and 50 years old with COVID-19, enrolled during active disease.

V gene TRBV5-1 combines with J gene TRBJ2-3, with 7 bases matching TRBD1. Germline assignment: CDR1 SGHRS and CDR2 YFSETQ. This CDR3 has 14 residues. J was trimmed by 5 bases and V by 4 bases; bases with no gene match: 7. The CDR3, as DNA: TGCGCCAGCAGCCTTACAGGGGTTGGAGATACGCAGTATTTT. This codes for CASSLTGVGDTQYF.

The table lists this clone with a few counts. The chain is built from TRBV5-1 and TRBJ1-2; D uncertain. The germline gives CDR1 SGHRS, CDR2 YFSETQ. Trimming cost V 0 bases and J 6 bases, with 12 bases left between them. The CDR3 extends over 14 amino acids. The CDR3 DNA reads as TGCGCCAGCAGCTTGGATGGCGTGGCGGATGGCTACACCTTC. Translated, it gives CASSLDGVADGYTF.

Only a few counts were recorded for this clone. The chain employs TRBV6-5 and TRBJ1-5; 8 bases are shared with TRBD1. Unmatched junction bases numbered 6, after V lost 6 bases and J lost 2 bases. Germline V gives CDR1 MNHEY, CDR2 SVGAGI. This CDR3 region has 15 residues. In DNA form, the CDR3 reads TGTGCCAGCAGCGCGGACAGGGTAGGCAATCAGCCCCAGCATTTT. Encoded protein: CASSADRVGNQPQHF.

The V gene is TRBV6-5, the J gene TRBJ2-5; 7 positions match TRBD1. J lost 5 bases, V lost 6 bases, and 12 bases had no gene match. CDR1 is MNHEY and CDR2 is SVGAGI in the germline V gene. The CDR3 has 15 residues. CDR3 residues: CASRIQGQDGETQYF. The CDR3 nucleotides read TGTGCCAGCAGGATCCAAGGACAGGACGGGGAGACCCAGTACTTC.

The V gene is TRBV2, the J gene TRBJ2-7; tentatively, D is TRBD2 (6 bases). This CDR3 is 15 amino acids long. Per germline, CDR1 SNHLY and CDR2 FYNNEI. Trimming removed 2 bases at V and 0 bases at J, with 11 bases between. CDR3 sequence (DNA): TGTGCCAGCAGTGAAAGGAGGGGATACTCCTACGAGCAGTACTTC. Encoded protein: CASSERRGYSYEQYF.

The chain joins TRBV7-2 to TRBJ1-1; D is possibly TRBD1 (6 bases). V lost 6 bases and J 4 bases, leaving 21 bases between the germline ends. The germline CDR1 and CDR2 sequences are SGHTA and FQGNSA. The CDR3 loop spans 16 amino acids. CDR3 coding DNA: TGTGCCAGCAGTTTTAGGGGGGGGCAAGGGAGCACTGAAGCTTTCTTT. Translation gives CASSFRGGQGSTEAFF.

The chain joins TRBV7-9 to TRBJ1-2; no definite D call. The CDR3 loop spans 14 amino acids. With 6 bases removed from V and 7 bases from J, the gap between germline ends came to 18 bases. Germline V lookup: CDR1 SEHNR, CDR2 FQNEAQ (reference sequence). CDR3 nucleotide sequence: TGTGCCAGCAGGTCATCTGGCACGGACTCTGGCTACACCTTC. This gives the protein CASRSSGTDSGYTF.

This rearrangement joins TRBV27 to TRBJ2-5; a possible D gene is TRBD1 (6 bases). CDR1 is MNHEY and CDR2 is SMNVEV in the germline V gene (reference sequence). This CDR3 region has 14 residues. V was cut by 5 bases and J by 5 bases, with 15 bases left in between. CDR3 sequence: CASSPLGAAETQYF. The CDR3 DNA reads TGTGCCAGCAGTCCCCTGGGGGCGGCGGAGACCCAGTACTTC.

The CDR3 region has the DNA TGTGCCAGTTCCCGGGACAGGGGTTTCTACGAGCAGTACTTC. Residues: CASSRDRGFYEQYF. The J gene is TRBJ2-7, the V gene TRBV7-2, with 10 bases identical to TRBD1. Germline V gives CDR1 SGHTA, CDR2 FQGNSA. The trim removed 9 bases at V and 3 bases at J, leaving 8 bases unmatched. The CDR3 has 14 amino acids.

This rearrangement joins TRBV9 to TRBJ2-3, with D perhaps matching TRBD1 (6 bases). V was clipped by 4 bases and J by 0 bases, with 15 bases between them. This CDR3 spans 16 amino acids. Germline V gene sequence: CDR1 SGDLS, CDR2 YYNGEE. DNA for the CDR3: TGTGCCAGCAGCCCTTTTATTAGGGGGAGCACAGATACGCAGTATTTT. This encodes CASSPFIRGSTDTQYF.

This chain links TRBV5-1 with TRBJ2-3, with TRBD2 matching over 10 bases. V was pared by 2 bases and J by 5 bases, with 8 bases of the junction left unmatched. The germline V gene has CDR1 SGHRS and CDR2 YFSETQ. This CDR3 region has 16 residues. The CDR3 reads CASSLAGGPAVDTQYF. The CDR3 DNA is TGCGCCAGCAGCTTAGCGGGGGGGCCAGCAGTAGATACGCAGTATTTT. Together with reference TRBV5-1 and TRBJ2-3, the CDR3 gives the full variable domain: KAGVTQTPRYLIKTRGQQVTLSCSPISGHRSVSWYQQTPGQGLQFLFEYFSETQRNKGNFPGRFSGRQFSNSRSEMNVSTLELGDSALYLCASSLAGGPAVDTQYFGPGTRLTVL.

Here the CDR3 reads CASSPQGAYEQYF. The CDR3 DNA follows: TGTGCCAGTAGTCCGCAAGGGGCCTACGAGCAGTACTTC. This rearrangement joins TRBV19 to TRBJ2-7; D is perhaps TRBD1 (5 bases). Germline lookup yields CDR1 LNHDA and CDR2 SQIVND (reference sequence). V was shortened by 5 bases and J by 2 bases, with 10 bases between the two germline ends. The CDR3 extends over 13 amino acids.

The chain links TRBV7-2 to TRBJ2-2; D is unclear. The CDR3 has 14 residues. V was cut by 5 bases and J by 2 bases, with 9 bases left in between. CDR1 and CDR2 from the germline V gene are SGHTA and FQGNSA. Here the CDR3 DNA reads TGTGCCAGCAGCCTACTAATCAACACCGGGGAGCTGTTTTTT. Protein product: CASSLLINTGELFF.

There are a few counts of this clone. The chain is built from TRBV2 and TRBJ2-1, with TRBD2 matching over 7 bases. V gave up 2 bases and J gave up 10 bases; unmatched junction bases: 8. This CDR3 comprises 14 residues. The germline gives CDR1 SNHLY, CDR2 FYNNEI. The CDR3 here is CASSERFLAVEQFF. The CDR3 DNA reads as TGTGCCAGCAGTGAAAGGTTTCTAGCGGTCGAGCAGTTCTTC.

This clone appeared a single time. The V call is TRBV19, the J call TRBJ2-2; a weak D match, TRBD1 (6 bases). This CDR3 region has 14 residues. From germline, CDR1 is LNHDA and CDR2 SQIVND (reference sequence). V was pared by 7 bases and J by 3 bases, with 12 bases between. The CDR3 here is CASIAEGDTGELFF. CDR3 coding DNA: TGTGCCAGTATTGCAGAGGGGGACACCGGGGAGCTGTTTTTT.

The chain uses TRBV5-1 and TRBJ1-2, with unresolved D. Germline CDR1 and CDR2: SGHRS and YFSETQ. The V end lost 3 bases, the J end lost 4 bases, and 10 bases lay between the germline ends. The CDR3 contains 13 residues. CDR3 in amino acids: CASSSGPSYGYTF. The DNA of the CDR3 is TGCGCCAGCAGCTCAGGTCCCTCCTATGGCTACACCTTC. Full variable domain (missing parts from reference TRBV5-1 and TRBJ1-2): KAGVTQTPRYLIKTRGQQVTLSCSPISGHRSVSWYQQTPGQGLQFLFEYFSETQRNKGNFPGRFSGRQFSNSRSEMNVSTLELGDSALYLCASSSGPSYGYTFGSGTRLTVV.

CDR3 nucleotides: TGTGCCTGGGTGACTAGCGGGGGCTACAATGAGCAGTTCTTC. Protein sequence: CAWVTSGGYNEQFF. The chain recombines TRBV30 with TRBJ2-1, with TRBD2 identical over 12 bases. Germline V gene sequence: CDR1 GTSNPN, CDR2 SVGIG (reference sequence). The CDR3 totals 14 residues. The ends lost 5 bases at V and 3 bases at J; junction bases unmatched: 2.

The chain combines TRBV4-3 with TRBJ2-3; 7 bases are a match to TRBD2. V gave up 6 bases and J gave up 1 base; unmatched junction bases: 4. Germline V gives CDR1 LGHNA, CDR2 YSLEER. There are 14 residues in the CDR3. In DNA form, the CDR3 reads TGCGCCAGCAGTATGCTAGCGGGCACAGATACGCAGTATTTT. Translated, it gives CASSMLAGTDTQYF.

The CDR3, as DNA: TGTGCCAGCAGCCTATGGACAGGGCTCAGGGATCAGCCCCAGCATTTT. Its translation is CASSLWTGLRDQPQHF. The chain joins TRBV7-9 to TRBJ1-5; TRBD1 aligns across 8 bases. V lost 5 bases to trimming and J lost 5 bases; unmatched junction nucleotides: 11. The CDR3 runs to 16 residues. CDR1 and CDR2 (germline): SEHNR, FQNEAQ (reference sequence).

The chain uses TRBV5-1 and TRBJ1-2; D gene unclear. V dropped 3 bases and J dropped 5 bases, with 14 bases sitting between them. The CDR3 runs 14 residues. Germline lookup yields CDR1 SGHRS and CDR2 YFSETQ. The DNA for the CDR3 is TGCGCCAGCAGCTCTGAGGGAGGCCCATATGGCTACACCTTC. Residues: CASSSEGGPYGYTF.

The DNA for the CDR3 is TGTGCCAGCAGTAAAGGACAAACTCAGCCCCAGCATTTT. Protein: CASSKGQTQPQHF. The chain employs TRBV28 and TRBJ1-5; the D gene is possibly TRBD1 (5 bases). Germline CDR1 MDHEN, CDR2 SYDVKM. With 5 bases removed from V and 6 bases from J, the gap between germline ends came to 11 bases. The CDR3 has 13 residues.

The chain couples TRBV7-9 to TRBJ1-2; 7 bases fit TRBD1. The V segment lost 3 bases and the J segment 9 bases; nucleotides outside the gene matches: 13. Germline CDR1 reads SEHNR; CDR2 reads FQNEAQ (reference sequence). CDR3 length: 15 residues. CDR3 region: CASSLADRVVVRYTF. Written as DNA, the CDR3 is TGTGCCAGCAGCTTGGCCGACAGGGTAGTAGTACGCTACACCTTC.

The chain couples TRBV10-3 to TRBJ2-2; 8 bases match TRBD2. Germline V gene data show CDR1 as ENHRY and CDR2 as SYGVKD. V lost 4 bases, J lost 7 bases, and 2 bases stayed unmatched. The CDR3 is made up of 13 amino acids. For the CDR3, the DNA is TGTGCCATCAGTGGCACTAGCGGCGGGGAGCTGTTTTTT. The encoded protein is CAISGTSGGELFF.

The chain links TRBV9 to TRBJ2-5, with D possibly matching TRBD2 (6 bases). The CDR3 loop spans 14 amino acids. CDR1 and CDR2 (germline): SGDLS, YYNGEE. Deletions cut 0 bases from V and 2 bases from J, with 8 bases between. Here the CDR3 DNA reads TGTGCCAGCAGCGTAGGGAGCGGGCAAGAGACCCAGTACTTC. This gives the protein CASSVGSGQETQYF.

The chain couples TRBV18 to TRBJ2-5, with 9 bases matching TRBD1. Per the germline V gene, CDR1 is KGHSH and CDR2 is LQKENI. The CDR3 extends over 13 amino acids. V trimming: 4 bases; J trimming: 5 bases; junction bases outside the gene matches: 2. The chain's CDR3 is CASSRGTGETQYF. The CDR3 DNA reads TGTGCCAGCTCACGGGGGACAGGGGAGACCCAGTACTTC.

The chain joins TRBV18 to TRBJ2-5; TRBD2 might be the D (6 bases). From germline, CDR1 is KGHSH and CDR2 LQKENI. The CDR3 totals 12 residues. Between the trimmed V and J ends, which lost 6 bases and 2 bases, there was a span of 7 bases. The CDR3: CASSRGQETQYF. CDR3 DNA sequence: TGTGCCAGCTCCCGGGGGCAAGAGACCCAGTACTTC.

CDR3 loop: CASSLVRESTEAFF. For the CDR3, the DNA is TGTGCCAGCAGCTTAGTTCGGGAGAGCACTGAAGCTTTCTTT. The chain recombines TRBV7-8 with TRBJ1-1, with D uncertain. The CDR3 runs 14 residues. Germline V gene lookup returns CDR1 SGHVS and CDR2 FQNEAQ. V lost 1 base and J 4 bases, leaving 10 bases between the germline ends.